Listed below are T cell receptor beta chains from one sample, sequenced in a study of CXCR3-negative and CXCR3-positive naive CD8 T cells. Following a re-call of the 5' RACE reads, TCRdb has one entry per CDR3 protein and lacks DNA. In total, the table holds some 56,000 distinct CDR3 sequences. The source material was memory CD8+ T cells from blood. All receptors derive from a human donor in good health. Some clones in this sample may be carry-over from other donors' samples. CDR3s include the opening cysteine and the closing phenylalanine or tryptophan.

j_call | v_call | cdr3_aa
TRBJ2-5 | TRBV30 | CAWRYGTGRETQYF
TRBJ2-7 | TRBV28 | CASRIAGPSYEQYF
TRBJ2-2 | TRBV7-3 | CASRGSGNTGELFF
TRBJ2-3 | TRBV5-1 | CACSPTGDRVTDTQYF
TRBJ1-1 | TRBV29-1 | CSVRYNTEAFF
TRBJ2-1 | TRBV28 | CASSYPLVKTSGSYNEQFF
TRBJ2-1 | TRBV4-2 | CASSQGELVVEPYNEQFF
TRBJ2-3 | TRBV6-2/TRBV6-3 | CASRHSLGGSTDTQYF
TRBJ1-5 | TRBV27 | CASSPDRNQPQHF
TRBJ2-2 | TRBV27 | CASTEGQGYTGELFF
TRBJ2-2 | TRBV6-1 | CASSGSMGLHSGANTGELFF
TRBJ1-5 | TRBV2 | CASSGAMRGNQPQHF
TRBJ1-1 | TRBV20-1 | CSASDGQNTEAFF
TRBJ2-2 | TRBV6-1 | CASSNVGANTGELFF
TRBJ2-7 | TRBV14 | CASSHVTVGEQQYF
TRBJ1-1 | TRBV29-1 | CSADRGLGTEAFF